This T cell receptor beta chain was identified in a study of OX40 agonist ivuxolimab in advanced cancers. A note on the overall study: Ivuxolimab, which targeted the costimulatory receptor OX40 (CD134), was an agonistic, fully human IgG2 monoclonal antibody. Intravenous ivuxolimab was administered to patients every 2 weeks at six dose levels: 0.01, 0.1, 0.3, 1.5, 3 and 10 mg/kg. Of the approximately 54 patients in dose escalation, about 20 had hepatocellular carcinoma, approximately 15 had melanoma, 9 had renal cell carcinoma and 9 had head and neck cancer. The dose-escalation cohort was 82.7% male with a mean age of about 60 years, ranging from roughly 20 to 85. Prior anti-PD-1, anti-PD-L1 or anti-CTLA-4 therapy was permitted, and about two fifths of dose-escalation patients had received checkpoint inhibitors. Partial responses occurred in three dose-escalation patients: two with cutaneous melanoma and one with hepatocellular carcinoma. Peripheral TCRbeta sequencing was intended to test whether TCR sequence diversity was altered and clonal T-cell expansion was caused by ivuxolimab. The monotherapy dose-escalation portion (N of about 57 patients) of the phase I ivuxolimab trial is reported in the paper. The paper's findings and limits, for the study overall: Partial responders in the 0.1-3.0 mg/kg groups had among the lowest normalized peripheral clonal expansion, especially among CD8+ T cells. Low levels of normalized T-cell clonal expansion were also seen in some nonresponding patients. At doses of 0.1 to 3.0 mg/kg, clonal expansion of both CD4+ and CD8+ blood T cells was observed from baseline to week 6. On average, CD8+ T cells showed more expanded clones than CD4+ T cells after ivuxolimab. The antigen specificity of the peripheral T cells that underwent clonal expansion was not determined.

Patients with autoimmune disease history or receiving systemic immunosuppression were excluded from the trial. Peripheral blood for TCR sequencing was collected from all dose cohorts at baseline, on cycle 4 day 1, and on cycle 7 day 1. The samples were taken from a phase I, first-in-human, multicenter, open-label dose-escalation trial of ivuxolimab. Adults with locally advanced or metastatic head and neck squamous cell, hepatocellular, melanoma or renal cell carcinoma were enrolled in the trial. Before TCR sequencing, CD4+ and CD8+ T cells were separately sorted from peripheral blood. The CDR3, cysteine through phenylalanine, is 13 amino acids long. The retained sequence is limited to the CDR3, 39 bases, with the frame set at the first base. The germline V gene gives CDR1 as MNHEY and CDR2 as SVGAGI. V gives up 8 bases and J gives up 2 bases, and the segment between their germline ends measures 9 bases.

This clone was detected once. There is no known antigen for this receptor. The record has no base qualities; no much larger clone is one base away. Genomic DNA was isolated from the sorted cells so that the TCRbeta CDR3 region could be sequenced. TCRbeta CDR3 regions were sequenced using the immunoSEQ Assay. Imported from immuneACCESS, the table was reduced by TCRdb to in-frame sequences with V and J called. These copies leave out some clones; in studies compared against another copy, an unresolved V gene accounts for under half, and the cause of the remainder is not known. The sample table records about 89,000 clones; 88% of these occur just once. Of the sample, around 0.3% is held by the ten largest clones.

The TCR was taken from an adult with an advanced solid tumor such as melanoma, head and neck, liver or kidney cancer. This specimen consisted of CD4+ or CD8+ T cells sorted from blood, obtained in a trial of the OX40 agonist ivuxolimab. Recombination joined TRBV6-5 with TRBJ2-2, with TRBD1 as a weak D call on 5 bases. The CDR3 protein is CASVDTNTGELFF. The nucleotides are TGTGCCAGCGTGGACACTAACACCGGGGAGCTGTTTTTT.